The clone carrying this T cell receptor (beta chain) was counted between two and nine times. Antigen specificity is unknown. This record belongs to a study of cytomegalovirus exposure and HLA in healthy donors. A multiplex PCR was run with 60 Vbeta primers and 13 Jbeta primers. Sequencing was performed with immunoSEQ multiplex PCR; in TCRdb, only in-frame clones are kept and a portion is missing. The sample includes 90,000 to 100,000 clones, roughly 63% of them seen just once. Notes on the study in general: Later analysis identified a missense DCLRE1C variant that was linked to TCR beta V- and J-gene trimming.

The CDR3 contains 14 residues. Germline lookup yields CDR1 MNHNY and CDR2 SVGAGI (reference sequence). Unmatched junction bases numbered 2, after V lost 4 bases and J lost 7 bases. The clonotype was recovered from a boy under 18 in good health and CMV-seropositive. Sequencing was done on a sample of PBMCs. This sequence joins TRBV6-6 and TRBJ2-7; the match to TRBD2 covers 15 bases. The CDR3 DNA is TGTGCCAGCAGTTGGACTAGCGGGAGGGATGAGCAGTACTTC. The encoded protein is CASSWTSGRDEQYF.